This is a list of T cell receptor beta chains from one sample in a study of regulatory T cells in long-lasting Graves disease. Each CDR3 protein gets one entry after TCRdb re-called the multiplex PCR reads with MiXCR. This sample carries about 540,000 distinct CDR3 sequences, approximately 15% of them seen once, and the ten largest clones take about 9.1%. These sequences were also reported in another study, on T cells in Graves' hyperthyroidism and ophthalmopathy.

Specimen: peripheral blood mononuclear cells (PBMCs), collected at new diagnosis, from a patient treated with antithyroid drugs. These receptors were obtained from a man aged 25-40 years with Graves disease. Each CDR3 is given with its conserved first and last residue. The D gene is left open where the match is weak. Expanded clones are given a class, and other clones once, few, many or no size at all.

len	abundance	j_gene	d_gene	v_gene	CDR3nt	CDR3aa
18	many	TRBJ1-2	TRBD1	TRBV24-1	TGTGCCACCAGTGACCCATCTTTCGGGGACAGGGGGAACTATGGCTACACCTTC	CATSDPSFGDRGNYGYTF
14	few	TRBJ2-3	-	TRBV5-1	TGCGCCAGCCAAGTAGGGTCGGGCAAAGATACGCAGTATTTT	CASQVGSGKDTQYF
17	-	TRBJ2-3	-	TRBV18	TGTGCCAGCTCTCACCAAATAGCGGACACCGGCACAGATACGCAGTATTTT	CASSHQIADTGTDTQYF
12	few	TRBJ2-7	-	TRBV20-1	TGCAGTGCCCTCACAGAGACCTACGAGCAGTACTTC	CSALTETYEQYF
13	few	TRBJ1-1	-	TRBV19	TGTGCCAGTAGTATAGGAGTTGGTAGGGCAGCTTTCTTT	CASSIGVGRAAFF
15	few	TRBJ1-5	-	TRBV20-1	TGCAGTGCTAGATCCGGACCCACGGGCAATCAGCCCCAGCATTTT	CSARSGPTGNQPQHF
20	many	TRBJ2-1	TRBD1	TRBV10-3	TGTGCCATCAGTGGATCTCGGGACAGGGGGCAAGCGGGAGAGCTTAGGAGGCAGTTCTTC	CAISGSRDRGQAGELRRQFF
14	many	TRBJ1-6	TRBD1	TRBV27	TGTGCCAGCAGTTCCAATGACAGGGGGAAACCCCTCCACTTT	CASSSNDRGKPLHF
12	-	TRBJ2-7	-	TRBV20-1	TGCAGTGCTATGGGGGCTGTCTACGAGCAGTACTTC	CSAMGAVYEQYF
17	many	TRBJ1-1	TRBD1	TRBV28	TGTGCCAGCAGACCCGCCTCCCCCTCACAGGGGGCATCAGAAGCTTTCTTT	CASRPASPSQGASEAFF
15	many	TRBJ2-1	TRBD1	TRBV11-3	TGTGCCAGCAGCTTGGGACAGGGGGCTACGAATGAGCAGTTCTTC	CASSLGQGATNEQFF
11	few	TRBJ2-7	-	TRBV20-1	TGCAGTGCTACCCTATCCTACGAGCAGTACTTC	CSATLSYEQYF
14	many	TRBJ2-7	-	TRBV19	TGTGCCAGTAGTACAGGGAGACGGCACTACGAGCAGTACTTC	CASSTGRRHYEQYF
15	-	TRBJ2-1	TRBD2	TRBV20-1	TGCAGTGCAAGTCCCGGGACTAGCGGGACCCATGAGCAGTTCTTC	CSASPGTSGTHEQFF
16	few	TRBJ1-4	-	TRBV12-5	TGTGCTAGTGGTTTGGTACTGGAAACAGTGCAAGAAAAACTGTTTTTT	CASGLVLETVQEKLFF
15	-	TRBJ2-5	TRBD2	TRBV12-3/TRBV12-4	TGTGCCAGCAGGGAGCGGGATCGGTCGAAGGAGACCCAGTACTTC	CASRERDRSKETQYF
16	few	TRBJ2-6	-	TRBV3-1	TGTGCCAGCAGCCAAGTCCCCAGGGCTGGGGCCAACGTCCTGACTTTC	CASSQVPRAGANVLTF
15	few	TRBJ2-1	-	TRBV14	TGTGCCAGCGGGGGCGGCAGGAACACCTACAATGAGCAGTTCTTC	CASGGGRNTYNEQFF
15	-	TRBJ2-2	-	TRBV24-1	TGTGCCACCAGTGATAAGGCAGCGGACACCGGGGAGCTGTTTTTT	CATSDKAADTGELFF
13	many	TRBJ2-7	-	TRBV19	TGTGCCACATCACCGGGACGCTCCTACGAGCAGTACTTC	CATSPGRSYEQYF
13	-	TRBJ2-3	-	TRBV9	TGTGCCTGCAGCCCTTACACGCTGGATACGCAGTATTTT	CACSPYTLDTQYF
12	-	TRBJ2-7	-	TRBV20-1	TGCAGTGCTAGCGAGACAGGTTACGAGCAGTACTTC	CSASETGYEQYF
13	few	TRBJ2-7	-	TRBV7-4	TGTGCCAGAAGGGACACCGACTTCTACGAGCAGTACTTC	CARRDTDFYEQYF
15	many	TRBJ2-2	-	TRBV11-2	TGTGCCAGCAGCCGACCAGATGTTAACGCCGGGGAGCTGTTTTTT	CASSRPDVNAGELFF
15	few	TRBJ1-1	TRBD1	TRBV19	TGTGCCAGTACGGTTGTAGGGACAGGGGAGAATGAAGCTTTCTTT	CASTVVGTGENEAFF
12	few	TRBJ2-7	-	TRBV10-3	TGTGCCATCAGTGCGAAAGCCTACGAGCAGTACTTC	CAISAKAYEQYF
11	many	TRBJ2-3	-	TRBV20-1	TGCAGTGCTAGGAGGCCAGATACGCAGTATTTT	CSARRPDTQYF
14	many	TRBJ2-3	-	TRBV24-1	TGTGCCACCAGTGCGGGGCGCGTATCAGATACGCAGTATTTT	CATSAGRVSDTQYF
11	many	TRBJ1-1	TRBD1	TRBV20-1	TGCAGTGCGGTAGAACAGGGGGAAGCTTTCTTT	CSAVEQGEAFF
15	many	TRBJ2-1	TRBD2	TRBV24-1	TGTGCCACCAGTCAGCGGGAGGGGTACTACAATGAGCAGTTCTTC	CATSQREGYYNEQFF
14	few	TRBJ1-6	TRBD1	TRBV7-9	TGTGCCAGCAGCCGGGACAGCCTAAAGTGGGCCCTCCACTTT	CASSRDSLKWALHF
14	many	TRBJ2-3	-	TRBV7-9	TGTGCCAGCAGCTTAGCGACTAGCACAGATACGCAGTATTTT	CASSLATSTDTQYF
15	few	TRBJ2-7	TRBD2	TRBV20-1	TGCAGTGCTAGAGATCCTAGCGGGAGGGGAAACGAGCAGTACTTC	CSARDPSGRGNEQYF
13	-	TRBJ1-1	-	TRBV24-1	TGTGCCACCAGTGATGGGGGGGGCACTGAAGCTTTCTTT	CATSDGGGTEAFF
17	many	TRBJ1-1	TRBD1	TRBV7-9	TGTGCCAGCAGGCCCCGGACAGGGGGCGCCATGAACACTGAAGCTTTCTTT	CASRPRTGGAMNTEAFF
15	many	TRBJ2-5	TRBD1	TRBV20-1	TGCAGTGCTAGGGGCCGGGACAGGGAGGGGGAGACCCAGTACTTC	CSARGRDREGETQYF
13	many	TRBJ1-1	-	TRBV18	TGTGCCAGCAGCCCCCCCTCCGGGACTGAAGCTTTCTTT	CASSPPSGTEAFF
17	many	TRBJ2-3	-	TRBV20-1	TGCAGTGCTAGGGATTCCCCCCTACTAGCCGAGGCAGGTACGCAGTATTTT	CSARDSPLLAEAGTQYF
15	-	TRBJ2-7	TRBD2	TRBV20-1	TGCAGTGCTAGAGATCCATCTAGCGGATACTACGAGCAGTACTTC	CSARDPSSGYYEQYF
16	many	TRBJ2-3	-	TRBV7-9	TGTGCCAGCAGCCCCCAGGGCGGGGAGGACCCGGATACGCAGTATTTT	CASSPQGGEDPDTQYF
13	many	TRBJ2-7	-	TRBV27	TGTGCCAGCGGCCTCAGAGGGTCCCACGAGCAGTACTTC	CASGLRGSHEQYF
17	once	TRBJ2-1	TRBD2	TRBV20-1	TGCAGTGCTAGAGATAGCGGGGCTACCACGTCCTACAATGAGCAGTTCTTC	CSARDSGATTSYNEQFF
13	many	TRBJ2-1	-	TRBV20-1	TGCAGTGCTAGTATTGGGAGTGGGGATGAGCAGTTCTTC	CSASIGSGDEQFF
14	many	TRBJ2-3	-	TRBV5-6	TGTGCCAGCAGCTCCCTTACTATTGGGGATACGCAGTATTTT	CASSSLTIGDTQYF
12	many	TRBJ2-7	-	TRBV2	TGTGCCAGCAGTGGGACGGCCTACGAGCAGTACTTC	CASSGTAYEQYF
16	-	TRBJ2-1	TRBD2	TRBV29-1	TGCAGCGTAAGAAATTCAGGGACTAGTCTCTACAATGAGCAGTTCTTC	CSVRNSGTSLYNEQFF
13	-	TRBJ1-4	-	TRBV20-1	TGCAGCACCCTCTCCACCCCCCTTGGGGTACTGTTTTTT	CSTLSTPLGVLFF
12	many	TRBJ2-1	-	TRBV7-9	TGTGCCAGCAGCTTAAAATGGGATGAGCAGTTCTTC	CASSLKWDEQFF
15	few	TRBJ2-3	TRBD2	TRBV5-1	TGCGCCAGCACCCTTGGAGGGACGCGGGGGGATACGCAGTATTTT	CASTLGGTRGDTQYF
15	medium-sized	TRBJ2-7	-	TRBV2	TGTGCCAGCATCACCCCTAGAGAAGGGCTCAGCGAGCAGTACTTC	CASITPREGLSEQYF
16	once	TRBJ2-1	TRBD2	TRBV20-1	TGCAGTGCTAGCCGGGGGGGCACTAGCGGGAGGGGTGAGCAGTTCTTC	CSASRGGTSGRGEQFF
12	-	TRBJ2-3	-	TRBV7-9	TGTGCCAGCAGCAACAAGTGGGATACGCAGTATTTT	CASSNKWDTQYF